One sample yielded the 3 T cell receptor beta chains listed below, sequenced in a study of CD8 T cells in ankylosing spondylitis. Points from the study as a whole: Roughly 8 highly homologous variants made up a TCR beta motif that seemed to typify ankylosing spondylitis blood.

No antigens are known for them. TCRdb analysed the 5' RACE reads with MiXCR anew, one entry per CDR3 protein. The data hold roughly 350,000 distinct CDR3 sequences, with roughly 8% observed a single time. The material sequenced was blood, either unsorted or a sorted T cell fraction (not recorded which). Receptors originate from a male donor with ankylosing spondylitis.

This chain links TRBV10-3 with TRBJ1-3, with TRBD1 as a possible D gene (5 bases). Trimming removed 6 bases from V and 4 bases from J, with 10 bases in between. CDR1 is ENHRY and CDR2 is SYGVKD in the germline V gene. This CDR3 is 13 amino acids long. CDR3 in amino acids: CAISRDRGNTIYF. The CDR3 DNA follows: TGTGCCATCAGCCGGGACCGAGGAAACACCATATATTTT.

This clonotype was seen many times. V gene TRBV7-2 combines with J gene TRBJ1-2, with D possibly TRBD1 on 5 matching bases. Trimming pared 1 base from V and 7 bases from J, leaving 19 bases between. Looked up from germline, CDR1 is SGHTA and CDR2 is FQGNSA. The CDR3 loop spans 16 amino acids. CDR3 region: CASSLGGVGLEGGYTF. In nucleotides, the CDR3 is TGTGCCAGCAGCTTAGGGGGGGTCGGGCTGGAAGGTGGCTACACCTTC.

This clonotype came up many times. The chain joins TRBV11-3 to TRBJ1-2; no definite D call. Germline CDR1 SGHNT, CDR2 YENEEA. The V gene lost 0 bases and the J gene lost 0 bases, with 11 bases spanning the gap. The CDR3 spans 16 residues. CDR3 loop: CASSLEGREANYGYTF. In DNA form, the CDR3 reads TGTGCCAGCAGCTTAGAGGGTCGCGAAGCTAACTATGGCTACACCTTC.